Presented here are 2 T cell receptor beta chains from one specimen sequenced in a study of early T cells in non-severe SARS-CoV-2 infection. TCRdb re-called the 5' RACE reads with MiXCR, one entry per CDR3 protein. Among some 110,000 distinct CDR3 sequences listed, 15% were seen once. Source material: whole blood. The receptors here all came from an adult who was a healthcare worker with PCR-confirmed SARS-CoV-2 infection or an uninfected control (not recorded which).

The rearrangement uses TRBV6-1 and TRBJ2-3; 10 positions agree with TRBD2. Germline V lookup: CDR1 MNHNS, CDR2 SASEGT. The J segment lost 5 bases and the V segment lost 9 bases, leaving 14 bases of the junction unmatched. The CDR3 loop spans 16 amino acids. In DNA, the CDR3 is TGTGCCAGTGCCCGTAGTAGCGGGGGGCATGGAGATACGCAGTATTTT. Residues: CASARSSGGHGDTQYF.

The CDR3 loop is CASSQTGKREQYF. The CDR3 DNA reads TGTGCCAGCAGCCAAACAGGGAAGAGGGAGCAGTACTTC. The J gene is TRBJ2-7, the V gene TRBV3-1; D may be TRBD1 (6 bases). The CDR3 has 13 amino acids. V lost 2 bases to trimming and J lost 7 bases, with 12 bases between them. Germline V CDR1 and CDR2: LGHDT, YNNKEL (reference sequence).